The source of this TCR beta chain is a study of cytomegalovirus exposure and HLA in healthy donors. The PCR was carried out with 60 Vbeta primers and 13 Jbeta primers. The protocol was immunoSEQ multiplex PCR, while the TCRdb copy is restricted to in-frame clones and leaves out a portion. This sample's clone table lists 40,000 or so clones. As regards this clone: This CDR3 is also generated by other DNA sequences in the sample.

J was trimmed by 3 bases and V by 5 bases; bases with no gene match: 2. This CDR3 has 15 amino acids. Germline V gives CDR1 MNHNS, CDR2 SASEGT. The sequence was collected from a woman in her twenties or thirties in good health and CMV-seropositive. The material sequenced was PBMCs. The chain joins TRBV6-1 to TRBJ1-6, with 9 bases aligning to TRBD1. DNA for the CDR3: TGTGCCAGCAGTACAGGGGGCATCTATAATTCACCCCTCCACTTT. This codes for CASSTGGIYNSPLHF.